This T cell receptor beta chain comes out of a study of T cells in women clearing cervical HPV infection. The data were produced by immunoSEQ multiplex PCR, yet TCRdb's version contains in-frame clones alone and is incomplete. The table lists 23,000 or so clones. Input material: blood buffy coat. This sequence was found in a woman aged 18 to 75 with a cervical HPV16 infection that either progressed to CIN3+ or cleared (not recorded which).

The covered CDR3 bases are TGTGCCAGCAGCCCTAGCGTAGGACACCTGATCAGGACAGATACG. Its translation: CASSPSVGHLIRTDT. The complete CDR3 reads CASSPSVGHLIRTDTQYF. The chain is built from TRBV7-8 and TRBJ2-3; D possibly corresponds to TRBD2 (6 bases). The read ends 3 residues before the CDR3 terminus; that terminus is restored from the germline J gene. Trimming removed 5 bases at V and 3 bases at J, with 24 bases between. The CDR3 is made up of 18 amino acids. Germline V gene sequence: CDR1 SGHVS, CDR2 FQNEAQ.